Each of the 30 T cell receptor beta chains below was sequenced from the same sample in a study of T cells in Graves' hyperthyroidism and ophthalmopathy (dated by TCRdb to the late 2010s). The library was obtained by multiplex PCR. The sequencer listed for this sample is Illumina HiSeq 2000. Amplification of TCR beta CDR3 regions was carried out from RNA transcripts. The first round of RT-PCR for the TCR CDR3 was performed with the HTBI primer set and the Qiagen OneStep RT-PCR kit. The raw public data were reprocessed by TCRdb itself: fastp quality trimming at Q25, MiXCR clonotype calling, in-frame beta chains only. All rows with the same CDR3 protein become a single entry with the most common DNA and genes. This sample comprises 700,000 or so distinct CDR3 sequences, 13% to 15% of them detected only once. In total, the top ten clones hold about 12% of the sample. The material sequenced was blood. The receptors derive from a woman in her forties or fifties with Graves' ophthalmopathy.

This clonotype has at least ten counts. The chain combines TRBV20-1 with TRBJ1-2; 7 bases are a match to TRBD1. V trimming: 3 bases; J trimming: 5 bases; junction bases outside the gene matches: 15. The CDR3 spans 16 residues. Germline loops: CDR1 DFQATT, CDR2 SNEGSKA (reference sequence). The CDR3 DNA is TGCAGTGCTAGTCGATTTCGGGGACAGACCGCGTATGGCTACACCTTC. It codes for CSASRFRGQTAYGYTF.

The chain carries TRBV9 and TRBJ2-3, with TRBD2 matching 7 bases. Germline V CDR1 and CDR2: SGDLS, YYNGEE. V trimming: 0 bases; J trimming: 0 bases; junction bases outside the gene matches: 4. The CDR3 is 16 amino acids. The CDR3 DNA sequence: TGTGCCAGCAGCGTAGCTACTAGCGCAAGCACAGATACGCAGTATTTT. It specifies CASSVATSASTDTQYF.

As DNA, the CDR3 is TGTGCCAGCAGTTATTACTTGAGCTCCTACGAGCAGTACTTC. Translating it yields CASSYYLSSYEQYF. The chain recombines TRBV6-5 with TRBJ2-7; no reliable D call. V dropped 3 bases and J dropped 0 bases, with 9 bases sitting between them. CDR3 size: 14 residues. Germline values: CDR1 MNHEY, CDR2 SVGAGI.

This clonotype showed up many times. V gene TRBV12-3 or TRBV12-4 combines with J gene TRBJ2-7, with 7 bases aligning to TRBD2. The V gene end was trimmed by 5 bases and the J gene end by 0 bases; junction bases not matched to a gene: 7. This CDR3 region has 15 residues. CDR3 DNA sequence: TGTGCCAGCAGTCCGAGCGGGGCTAGCTCCTACGAGCAGTACTTC. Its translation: CASSPSGASSYEQYF.

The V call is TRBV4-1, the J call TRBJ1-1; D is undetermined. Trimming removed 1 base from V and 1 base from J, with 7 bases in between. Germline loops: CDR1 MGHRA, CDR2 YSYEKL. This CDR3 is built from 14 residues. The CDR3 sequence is CASSQVLGNTEAFF. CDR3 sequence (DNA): TGCGCCAGCAGCCAAGTATTAGGGAACACTGAAGCTTTCTTT.

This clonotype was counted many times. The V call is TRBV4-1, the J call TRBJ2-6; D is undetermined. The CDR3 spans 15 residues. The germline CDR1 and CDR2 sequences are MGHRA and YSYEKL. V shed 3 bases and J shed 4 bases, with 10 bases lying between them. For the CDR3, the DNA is TGCGCCAGCAGCCACATCGTCGCAGGGGCCAACGTCCTGACTTTC. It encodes CASSHIVAGANVLTF.

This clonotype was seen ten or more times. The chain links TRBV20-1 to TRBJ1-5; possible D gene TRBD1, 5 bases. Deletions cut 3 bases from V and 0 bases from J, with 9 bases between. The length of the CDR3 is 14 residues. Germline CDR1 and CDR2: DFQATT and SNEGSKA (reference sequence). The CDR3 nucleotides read TGCAGTGCTAGCTCGACAGATAGCAATCAGCCCCAGCATTTT. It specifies CSASSTDSNQPQHF.

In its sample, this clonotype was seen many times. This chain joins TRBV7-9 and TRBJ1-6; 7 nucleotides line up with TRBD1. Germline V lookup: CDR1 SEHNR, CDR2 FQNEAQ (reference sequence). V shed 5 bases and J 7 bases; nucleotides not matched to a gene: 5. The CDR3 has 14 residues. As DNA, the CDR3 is TGTGCCAGCAGCCCGGGACAGTACAATTCACCCCTCCACTTT. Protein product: CASSPGQYNSPLHF.

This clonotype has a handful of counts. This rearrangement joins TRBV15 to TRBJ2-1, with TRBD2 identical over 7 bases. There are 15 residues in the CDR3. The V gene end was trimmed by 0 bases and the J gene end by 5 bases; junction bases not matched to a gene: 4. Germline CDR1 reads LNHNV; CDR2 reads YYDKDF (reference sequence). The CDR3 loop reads CATSRDPSGDNEQFF. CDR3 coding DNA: TGTGCCACCAGCAGAGATCCCAGCGGGGACAATGAGCAGTTCTTC.

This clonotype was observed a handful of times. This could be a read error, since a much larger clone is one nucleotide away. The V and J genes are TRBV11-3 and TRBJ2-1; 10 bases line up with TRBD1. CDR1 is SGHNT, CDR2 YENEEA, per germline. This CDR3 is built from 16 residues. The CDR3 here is CASSLGDRGHYNEQLF. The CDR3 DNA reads TGTGCCAGCAGCTTAGGAGACAGGGGGCACTACAATGAGCAGCTCTTC.

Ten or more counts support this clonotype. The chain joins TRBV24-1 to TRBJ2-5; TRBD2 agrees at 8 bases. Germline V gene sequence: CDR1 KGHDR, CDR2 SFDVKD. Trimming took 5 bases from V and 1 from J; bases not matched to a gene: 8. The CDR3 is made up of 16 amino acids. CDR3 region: CATSGEGGRPQETQYF. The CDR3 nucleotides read TGTGCCACCAGTGGAGAAGGCGGGAGGCCCCAAGAGACCCAGTACTTC.

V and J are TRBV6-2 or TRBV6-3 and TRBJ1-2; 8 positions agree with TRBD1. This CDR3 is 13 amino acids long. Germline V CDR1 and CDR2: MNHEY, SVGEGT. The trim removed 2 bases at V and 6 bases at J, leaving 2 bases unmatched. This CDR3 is CASSYRQGNGYTF. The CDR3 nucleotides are TGTGCCAGCAGTTACAGACAGGGGAATGGCTACACCTTC.

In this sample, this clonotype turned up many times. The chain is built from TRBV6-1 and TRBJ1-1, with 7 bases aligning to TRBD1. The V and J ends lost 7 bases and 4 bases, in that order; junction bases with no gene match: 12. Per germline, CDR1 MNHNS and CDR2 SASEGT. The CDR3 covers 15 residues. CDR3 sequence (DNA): TGTGCCAGCACCCGCAATAACAGGGGCCGCACTGAAGCTTTCTTT. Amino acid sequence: CASTRNNRGRTEAFF.

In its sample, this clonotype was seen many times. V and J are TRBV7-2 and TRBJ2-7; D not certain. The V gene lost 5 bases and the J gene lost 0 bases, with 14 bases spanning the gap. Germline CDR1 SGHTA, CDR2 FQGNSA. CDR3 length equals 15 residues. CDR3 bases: TGTGCCAGCAGCCCAGCCGGATCGGCCTCCTACGAGCAGTACTTC. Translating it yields CASSPAGSASYEQYF.

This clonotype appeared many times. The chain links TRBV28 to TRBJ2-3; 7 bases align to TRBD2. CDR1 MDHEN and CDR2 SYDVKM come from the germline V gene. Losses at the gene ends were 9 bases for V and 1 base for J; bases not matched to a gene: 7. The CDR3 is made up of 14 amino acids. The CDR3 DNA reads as TGTGCCAGTACCCTAGCGGAGCGCACAGATACGCAGTATTTT. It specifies CASTLAERTDTQYF.

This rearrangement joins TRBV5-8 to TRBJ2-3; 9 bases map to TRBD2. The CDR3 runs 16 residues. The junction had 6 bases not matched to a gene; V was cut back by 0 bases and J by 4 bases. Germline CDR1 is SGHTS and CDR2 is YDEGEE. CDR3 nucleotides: TGTGCCAGCAGCTTGGTAAGCGGGAGGTTTGCAGATACGCAGTATTTT. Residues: CASSLVSGRFADTQYF.

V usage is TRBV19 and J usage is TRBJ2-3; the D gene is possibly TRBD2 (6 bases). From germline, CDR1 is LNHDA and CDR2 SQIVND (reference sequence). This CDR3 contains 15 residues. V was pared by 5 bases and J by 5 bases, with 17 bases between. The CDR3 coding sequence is TGTGCCAGTAGTGGTGTGGCAGGAGCGGGAGATACGCAGTATTTT. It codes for CASSGVAGAGDTQYF.

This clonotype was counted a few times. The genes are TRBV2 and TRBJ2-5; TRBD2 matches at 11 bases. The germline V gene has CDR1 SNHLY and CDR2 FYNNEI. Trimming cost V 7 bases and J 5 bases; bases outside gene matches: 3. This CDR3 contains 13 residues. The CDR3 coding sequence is TGTGCCAGCAAGTCTAGCGGGGGGGAGACCCAGTACTTC. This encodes CASKSSGGETQYF.

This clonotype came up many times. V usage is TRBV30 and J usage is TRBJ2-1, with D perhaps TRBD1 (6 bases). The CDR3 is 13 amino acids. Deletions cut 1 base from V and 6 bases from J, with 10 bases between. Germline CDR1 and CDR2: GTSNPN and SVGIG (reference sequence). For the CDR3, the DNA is TGTGCCTGGAGTGGGGGGCAGGTCAATGAGCAGTTCTTC. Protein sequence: CAWSGGQVNEQFF.

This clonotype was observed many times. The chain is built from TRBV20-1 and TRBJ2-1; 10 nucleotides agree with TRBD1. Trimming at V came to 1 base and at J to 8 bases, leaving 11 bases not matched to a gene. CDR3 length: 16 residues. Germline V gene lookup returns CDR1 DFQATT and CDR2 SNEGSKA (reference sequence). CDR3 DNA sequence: TGCAGTGCTAGAGTAGGGTCCGGGACAGGGGTCCATGAGCAGTTCTTC. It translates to CSARVGSGTGVHEQFF.

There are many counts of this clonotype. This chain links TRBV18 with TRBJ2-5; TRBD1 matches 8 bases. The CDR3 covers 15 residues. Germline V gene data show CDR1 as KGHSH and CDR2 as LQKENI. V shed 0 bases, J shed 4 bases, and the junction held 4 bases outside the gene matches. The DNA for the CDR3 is TGTGCCAGCTCACCACCACGGACAGGGCTAGAGACCCAGTACTTC. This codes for CASSPPRTGLETQYF.

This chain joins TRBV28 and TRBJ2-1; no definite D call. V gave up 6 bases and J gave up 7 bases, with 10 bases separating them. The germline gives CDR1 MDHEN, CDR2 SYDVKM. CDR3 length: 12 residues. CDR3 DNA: TGTGCCAGCAGGCTAACTTGGAATGAGCAGTTCTTC. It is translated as CASRLTWNEQFF.

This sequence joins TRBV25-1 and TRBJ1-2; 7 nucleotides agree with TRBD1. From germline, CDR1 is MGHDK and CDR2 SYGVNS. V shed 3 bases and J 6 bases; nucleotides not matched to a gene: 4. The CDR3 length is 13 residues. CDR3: CASSETGYHGYTF. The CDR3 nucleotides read TGTGCCAGCAGTGAGACAGGGTATCATGGCTACACCTTC.

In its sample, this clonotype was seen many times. The CDR3 spells CASSESGQGLLEQYF. In DNA form, the CDR3 reads TGTGCCAGCAGCGAATCGGGACAGGGGCTCCTGGAGCAGTACTTC. The chain has TRBV5-5 and TRBJ2-7; 10 positions match TRBD1. The CDR3 contains 15 residues. CDR1 and CDR2 (germline): SGHKS, YYEKEE (reference sequence). Trimming cost V 4 bases and J 7 bases; bases outside gene matches: 11.

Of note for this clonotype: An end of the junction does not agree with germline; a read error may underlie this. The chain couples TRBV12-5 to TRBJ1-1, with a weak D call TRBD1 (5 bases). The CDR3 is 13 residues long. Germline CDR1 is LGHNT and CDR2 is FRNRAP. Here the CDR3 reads CAGGTEVGTEAFF. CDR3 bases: TGTGCTGGTGGGACTGAGGTGGGCACTGAAGCTTTCTTT.

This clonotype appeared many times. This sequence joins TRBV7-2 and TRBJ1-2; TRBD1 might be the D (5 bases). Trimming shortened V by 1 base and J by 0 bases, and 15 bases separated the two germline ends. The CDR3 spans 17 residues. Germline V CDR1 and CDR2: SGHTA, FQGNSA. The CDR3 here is CASSLGGGGSSNYGYTF. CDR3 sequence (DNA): TGTGCCAGCAGCTTAGGCGGCGGGGGATCTTCTAACTATGGCTACACCTTC.

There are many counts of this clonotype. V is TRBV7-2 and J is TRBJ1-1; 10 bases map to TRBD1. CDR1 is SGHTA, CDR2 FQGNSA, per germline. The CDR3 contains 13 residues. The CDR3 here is CVGTGAMNTEAFF. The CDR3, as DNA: TGTGTGGGGACAGGGGCGATGAACACTGAAGCTTTCTTT. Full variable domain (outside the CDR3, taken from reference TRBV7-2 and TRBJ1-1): GAGVSQSPSNKVTEKGKDVELRCDPISGHTALYWYRQSLGQGLEFLIYFQGNSAPDKSGLPSDRFSAERTGGSVSTLTIQRTQQEDSAVYLCVGTGAMNTEAFFGQGTRLTVV.

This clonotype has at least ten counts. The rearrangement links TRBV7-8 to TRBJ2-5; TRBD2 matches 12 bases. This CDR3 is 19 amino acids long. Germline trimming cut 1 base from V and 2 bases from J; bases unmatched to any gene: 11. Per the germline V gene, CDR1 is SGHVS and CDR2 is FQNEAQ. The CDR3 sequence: CASSLVGATSGSLQETQYF. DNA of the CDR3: TGTGCCAGCAGCTTAGTAGGGGCGACTAGCGGGAGCTTACAAGAGACCCAGTACTTC. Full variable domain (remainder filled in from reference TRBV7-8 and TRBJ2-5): GAGVSQSPRYKVAKRGQDVALRCDPISGHVSLFWYQQALGQGPEFLTYFQNEAQLDKSGLPSDRFFAERPEGSVSTLKIQRTQQEDSAVYLCASSLVGATSGSLQETQYFGPGTRLLVL.

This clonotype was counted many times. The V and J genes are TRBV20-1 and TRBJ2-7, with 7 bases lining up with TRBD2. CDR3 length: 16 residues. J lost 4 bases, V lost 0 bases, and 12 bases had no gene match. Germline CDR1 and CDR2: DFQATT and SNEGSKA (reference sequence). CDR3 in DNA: TGCAGTGCTAGAGATCTGTTCGCTAGCGGAGAGTACGAGCAGTACTTC. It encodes CSARDLFASGEYEQYF.

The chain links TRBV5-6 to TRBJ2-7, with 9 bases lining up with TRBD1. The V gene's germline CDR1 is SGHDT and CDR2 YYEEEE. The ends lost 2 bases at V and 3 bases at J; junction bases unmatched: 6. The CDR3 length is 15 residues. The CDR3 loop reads CASSFAGTGLYEQYF. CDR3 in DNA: TGTGCCAGCAGCTTTGCCGGGACAGGGCTCTACGAGCAGTACTTC.